This T cell receptor (beta chain) was sequenced during a study of CD8 T cells in ankylosing spondylitis. In regard to this clonotype: The target antigen is unknown.

Trimming took 4 bases from V and 6 from J, leaving 13 bases between them. CDR3 length: 14 residues. Per the germline V gene, CDR1 is SGHDN and CDR2 is FVKESK. Whole-study results and caveats: In the blood and synovial fluid of reactive arthritis, some motif variants had been previously reported. Significant enrichment of disease-linked clones was reportedly seen in matched ankylosing spondylitis synovial fluid.

The TCR beta libraries were generated through quantitative 5'-RACE incorporating molecular barcodes. TCRdb re-called the 5' RACE reads with MiXCR, one entry per CDR3 protein. The sample yields roughly 38,000 distinct CDR3 sequences, over 9% seen once. The chain employs TRBV14 and TRBJ1-5; tentative D call: TRBD1 (6 bases). Material: blood, either unsorted or a sorted T cell fraction (not recorded which). This TCR derives from a male donor with ankylosing spondylitis or in good health (not recorded which). The CDR3 DNA sequence: TGTGCCAGCAGCCGGGGGGGCATCGGTCAGCCCCAGCATTTT. This sequence encodes CASSRGGIGQPQHF.